Sequencing of this T cell receptor beta chain was carried out in a study of T cells in Graves' hyperthyroidism and ophthalmopathy. Uncontrolled infection, other autoimmune disease, pregnancy or lactation led to exclusion. It was RNA transcripts that yielded the amplified TCR beta CDR3 regions. HTBI primers were the set used in a first-round RT-PCR of the TCR CDR3. TCRdb processed the multiplex PCR reads anew with MiXCR; each CDR3 protein has one entry. The table lists a few hundred thousand distinct CDR3 sequences, around 14% of them singletons. On this clonotype: This sequence may be a read error, since a much larger clone differs from it by one base. The CDR3 ends on some other residue instead of the conserved phenylalanine or tryptophan, so this is likely a read error.

Germline V gene data show CDR1 as MDHEN and CDR2 as SYDVKM. V was clipped by 8 bases and J by 6 bases; unmatched bases: 2. The length of the CDR3 is 13 residues. Sequencing used blood. The TCR comes from a woman in her thirties with Graves' hyperthyroidism. The rearrangement links TRBV28 to TRBJ1-6; 9 positions agree with TRBD1. In DNA form, the CDR3 reads TGTGCCAGCTTGACAGGGGGTAATTCACCCCTCCACCTT. This codes for CASLTGGNSPLHL.